The clone carrying this TCR beta chain has ten or more counts. Antigen: not known. V lost 1 base, J lost 9 bases, and 4 bases stayed unmatched. The germline gives CDR1 LGHDT, CDR2 YNNKEL (reference sequence). The CDR3 runs 15 residues. The data derive from a study of T-cell memory formation after mild COVID-19. Study observations and caveats: What remained unconfirmed was the SARS-CoV-2 specificity of second-wave clones peaking on day 37. Detection of some responders pre-infection suggested pre-existing cross-reactive memory T cells participated. Contracting clones from day 15 to 85 showed balanced CD4/CD8; later expanders favored CD4+.

One entry per CDR3 protein results from TCRdb running MiXCR on the 5' RACE reads. The sample carries approximately 340,000 distinct CDR3 sequences, roughly 15% recorded once. J is TRBJ1-6 and V is TRBV3-1; TRBD1 matches at 9 bases. The origin of this receptor is a young man who had mild COVID-19 (a few samples of this study predate the infection). Cell type and time point are not known. Sequencing input: PBMCs or a T cell subset sorted from them (not recorded which). CDR3 sequence: CASSQVYRGRSPLHF. CDR3 sequence (DNA): TGTGCCAGCAGCCAAGTTTACAGGGGGCGTTCACCCCTCCACTTT.